The 19 T cell receptor beta chains listed next were all sequenced from one sample in a study of T cells after yellow fever vaccination. MiXCR was run by TCRdb on the 5' RACE reads, yielding one entry per CDR3 protein. In the table there are hundreds of thousands of distinct CDR3 sequences, roughly a sixth of which are singletons. Sample: PBMCs, taken before the yellow fever booster vaccination. The receptors stem from a man aged 18 to 30 who received the YFV17D yellow fever vaccine.

This clonotype was seen repeatedly, ten times or more. The chain couples TRBV6-6 to TRBJ2-5; D is tentatively TRBD1 or TRBD2 (5 bases each). The V gene's germline CDR1 is MNHNY and CDR2 SVGAGI (reference sequence). The V gene lost 7 bases and the J gene lost 3 bases, with 18 bases spanning the gap. CDR3 size: 15 residues. The CDR3 loop is CASTLSGTSKETQYF. In DNA, the CDR3 is TGTGCCAGCACCCTGTCGGGGACCAGTAAAGAGACCCAGTACTTC.

The chain has TRBV13 and TRBJ1-5, with D perhaps matching TRBD1 (6 bases). Trimming took 5 bases from V and 2 from J, leaving 19 bases between them. Germline CDR1 and CDR2: PRHDT and FYEKMQ (reference sequence). CDR3 length: 17 amino acids. CDR3 protein: CASSRSAGGYGNQPQHF. The CDR3 DNA reads as TGTGCCAGCAGCCGCAGTGCGGGGGGCTATGGCAATCAGCCCCAGCATTTT. Full variable domain (rest looked up from reference TRBV13 and TRBJ1-5): AAGVIQSPRHLIKEKRETATLKCYPIPRHDTVYWYQQGPGQDPQFLISFYEKMQSDKGSIPDRFSAQQFSDYHSELNMSSLELGDSALYFCASSRSAGGYGNQPQHFGDGTRLSIL.

The table lists this clonotype with a few counts. The chain joins TRBV29-1 to TRBJ2-2, with D perhaps given as TRBD1 or TRBD2 (7 bases each). V lost 3 bases and J 3 bases, leaving 17 bases between the germline ends. The germline CDR1 and CDR2 sequences are SQVTM and ANQGSEA. The CDR3 covers 16 residues. For the CDR3, the DNA is TGCAGCGTTGACCTGGGAGGGGGCGAGGACACCGGGGAGCTGTTTTTT. It codes for CSVDLGGGEDTGELFF.

Note on this clonotype: It may be a read error: a sequence one base away is much more abundant. The CDR3 sequence: CASSGRDFQETQYF. The CDR3 DNA is TGTGCCAGCAGCGGCCGGGACTTCCAAGAGACCCAGTACTTC. The V call is TRBV5-4, the J call TRBJ2-5; maybe TRBD2 (6 bases). Trimming took off 4 bases at V and 1 base at J, with 11 bases between the two ends. There are 14 residues in the CDR3. The germline V gene encodes CDR1 SGHNT and CDR2 YYREEE (reference sequence).

This clonotype has more than one count but fewer than ten. The CDR3: CASSIQATSGGARETQYF. In DNA, the CDR3 is TGTGCCAGCAGTATCCAAGCGACTAGCGGGGGGGCCCGGGAGACCCAGTACTTC. V gene TRBV27 combines with J gene TRBJ2-5, with 14 nucleotides matching TRBD2. The ends lost 5 bases at V and 5 bases at J; junction bases unmatched: 13. Per the germline V gene, CDR1 is MNHEY and CDR2 is SMNVEV (reference sequence). The CDR3 contains 18 residues.

This clonotype was seen ten or more times. The chain combines TRBV5-1 with TRBJ2-5, with D unresolved. V was trimmed by 5 bases and J by 0 bases, leaving 5 bases between them. Germline V gives CDR1 SGHRS, CDR2 YFSETQ. The CDR3 sequence is 12 residues long. The CDR3: CASSRNQETQYF. DNA of the CDR3: TGCGCCAGCAGTAGAAACCAAGAGACCCAGTACTTC. Variable domain in full (rest from reference TRBV5-1 and TRBJ2-5): KAGVTQTPRYLIKTRGQQVTLSCSPISGHRSVSWYQQTPGQGLQFLFEYFSETQRNKGNFPGRFSGRQFSNSRSEMNVSTLELGDSALYLCASSRNQETQYFGPGTRLLVL.

This clonotype was detected a few times. V gene TRBV7-3 combines with J gene TRBJ2-5; TRBD2 agrees at 9 bases. The CDR3 covers 17 residues. V trimming: 1 base; J trimming: 1 base; junction bases outside the gene matches: 7. Per the germline V gene, CDR1 is SGHTA and CDR2 is FQGTGA. The CDR3 DNA sequence: TGTGCCAGCAGCTTAAAAAGATCTAGCGGGGCCCAAGAGACCCAGTACTTC. It yields the protein CASSLKRSSGAQETQYF.

The chain employs TRBV6-6 and TRBJ1-5, with no clear D. The CDR3 covers 12 residues. Trimming took 11 bases from V and 0 from J, leaving 8 bases between them. CDR1 MNHNY and CDR2 SVGAGI come from the germline V gene (reference sequence). The CDR3 spells CASRISNQPQHF. For the CDR3, the DNA is TGTGCCTCCAGAATTAGCAATCAGCCCCAGCATTTT.

Concerning this clonotype itself: Possible read error: a much larger clone is one base away. V usage is TRBV6-4 and J usage is TRBJ2-3, with 8 nucleotides matching TRBD2. In germline, CDR1 is MRHNA, CDR2 SNTAGT. J lost 2 bases, V lost 3 bases, and 1 base had no gene match. This CDR3 region has 14 residues. The CDR3 DNA reads TGTGCCAGCAGTGAGCGGGGGGCCACAGATACGCAGTATTTT. This sequence encodes CASSERGATDTQYF.

This clonotype was detected ten times or more. The chain joins TRBV24-1 to TRBJ2-1, with a weak D call TRBD2 (6 bases). V lost 4 bases and J 7 bases, leaving 13 bases between the germline ends. Germline assignment: CDR1 KGHDR and CDR2 SFDVKD. The CDR3 sequence is 14 residues long. The CDR3, as DNA: TGTGCCACCAGTGAGCCGGACTACCCAAATGAGCAGTTCTTC. Its translation is CATSEPDYPNEQFF.

With respect to this clonotype: Mismatch with germline at one junction end may stem from a read error. The gene calls are TRBV7-9 and TRBJ2-7, with 12 bases aligning to TRBD2. Germline V lookup: CDR1 SEHNR, CDR2 FQNEAQ (reference sequence). The CDR3 totals 12 residues. For the CDR3, the DNA is TGTGCCAGCAGCGCCCCCGGGACTAGCGGGTTCTTC. Translation gives CASSAPGTSGFF. The whole variable domain, remainder taken from reference TRBV7-9 and TRBJ2-7, is DTGVSQNPRHKITKRGQNVTFRCDPISEHNRLYWYRQTLGQGPEFLTYFQNEAQLEKSRLLSDRFSAERPKGSFSTLEIQRTEQGDSAMYLCASSAPGTSGFFGPGTRLTVT.

This chain connects TRBV25-1 to TRBJ1-1; tentative D call: TRBD1 (6 bases). The V gene lost 6 bases and the J gene lost 1 base, with 9 bases spanning the gap. This CDR3 region has 13 residues. Germline V CDR1 and CDR2: MGHDK, SYGVNS. CDR3 in amino acids: CASRDRWNTEAFF. DNA of the CDR3: TGTGCCAGCAGGGACAGATGGAACACTGAAGCTTTCTTT.

This clonotype appeared a few times. The chain has TRBV28 and TRBJ1-5; no reliable D call. The ends were cut back, 5 bases at V and 8 bases at J, with 7 bases in the middle. Germline V lookup: CDR1 MDHEN, CDR2 SYDVKM. The CDR3 sequence is 11 residues long. This CDR3 is CASSKREPQHF. CDR3 nucleotide sequence: TGTGCCAGCAGTAAAAGGGAGCCCCAGCATTTT.

The chain employs TRBV15 and TRBJ1-1; D gene ambiguous. The CDR3 spans 13 residues. Germline lookup yields CDR1 LNHNV and CDR2 YYDKDF (reference sequence). With 5 bases removed from V and 3 bases from J, the gap between germline ends came to 10 bases. The CDR3 DNA is TGTGCCACCAGCCCCGGGAGGGACACTGAAGCTTTCTTT. Residues: CATSPGRDTEAFF.

This clonotype was recorded a few times. The J gene is TRBJ2-3, the V gene TRBV7-6, with 7 bases fitting TRBD2. Germline V gene lookup returns CDR1 SGHVS and CDR2 FNYEAQ. CDR3 size: 16 residues. Trimming at V came to 1 base and at J to 1 base, leaving 5 bases not matched to a gene. The CDR3 loop reads CASSLGGGVRTDTQYF. In DNA form, the CDR3 reads TGTGCCAGCAGCTTAGGTGGGGGGGTTCGCACAGATACGCAGTATTTT.

This clonotype came up a few times. The genes are TRBV5-6 and TRBJ1-4; no firm D call. V dropped 7 bases and J dropped 7 bases, with 11 bases sitting between them. Germline CDR1 reads SGHDT; CDR2 reads YYEEEE. The CDR3 runs to 12 residues. This chain's CDR3 is CASGRGAEKLFF. The CDR3 DNA reads TGTGCCAGCGGCCGGGGAGCTGAAAAACTGTTTTTT.

J is TRBJ2-1 and V is TRBV6-2 or TRBV6-3; no reliable D call. This CDR3 is 12 amino acids long. V was shortened by 5 bases and J by 9 bases, with 11 bases between the two germline ends. Germline V gene data show CDR1 as MNHEY and CDR2 as SVGEGT. Here the CDR3 DNA reads TGTGCCAGCAGTAGGTCTTCAGCTGAGCAGTTCTTC. Protein sequence: CASSRSSAEQFF.

V usage is TRBV15 and J usage is TRBJ2-7; D is perhaps TRBD1 or TRBD2 (5 bases each). V lost 1 base and J lost 4, with 14 bases in between. The CDR3 sequence is 15 residues long. The V gene's germline CDR1 is LNHNV and CDR2 YYDKDF (reference sequence). The CDR3 nucleotides read TGTGCCACCAGCAGAGGGGGACGAGTGCGGTACGAGCAGTACTTC. Translation gives CATSRGGRVRYEQYF.

The chain uses TRBV20-1 and TRBJ2-7, with D perhaps TRBD1 (6 bases). Trimming took off 6 bases at V and 5 bases at J, with 14 bases between the two ends. This CDR3 is 12 amino acids long. Germline CDR1 DFQATT, CDR2 SNEGSKA (reference sequence). DNA for the CDR3: TGCAGTGCGGGAAGGACAGAGGACGAGCAGTACTTC. Translating it yields CSAGRTEDEQYF.